This T cell receptor (beta chain) came from a study of regulatory T cells in long-lasting Graves disease. Sequencing libraries for TCR beta were prepared with iRepertoire HTBI primers and Arm-PCR of CDR3 regions. TCRdb re-derived calls from the multiplex PCR reads in MiXCR, one entry per CDR3 protein. The repertoire holds about 200,000 distinct CDR3 sequences, with roughly 20% as singletons. This clonotype was observed many times. Its antigen is unknown. Study-level results: A greater number of public clonotypes (around 3,000) was shared by persistent patients than by new patients (around 970). Patients with persistent Graves' had lower TCR diversity than newly diagnosed patients.

V shed 0 bases, J shed 2 bases, and the junction held 1 base outside the gene matches. This CDR3 is 14 amino acids long. CDR1 and CDR2 (germline): DFQATT, SNEGSKA (reference sequence). Regarding time point: newly diagnosed GD, antithyroid drugs for less than 3 months. After RNA was extracted from PBMCs, the TCR library was made from it. The same sample was also studied in work on T cells in Graves' hyperthyroidism and ophthalmopathy. That report adds: The definition of stable Graves' hyperthyroidism was no ophthalmopathy progression within 18 months. First-round RT-PCR with HTBI primers amplified the TCR CDR3 region.

The chain employs TRBV20-1 and TRBJ2-3; the match to TRBD1 covers 8 bases. The sample here was peripheral blood mononuclear cells (PBMCs), taken at new diagnosis, from a patient treated with antithyroid drugs. This receptor was obtained from a woman aged 25-40 years with Graves disease. CDR3 nucleotides: TGCAGTGCTAGAGACCAGGGGGCCACAGATACGCAGTATTTT. Translating gives CSARDQGATDTQYF.